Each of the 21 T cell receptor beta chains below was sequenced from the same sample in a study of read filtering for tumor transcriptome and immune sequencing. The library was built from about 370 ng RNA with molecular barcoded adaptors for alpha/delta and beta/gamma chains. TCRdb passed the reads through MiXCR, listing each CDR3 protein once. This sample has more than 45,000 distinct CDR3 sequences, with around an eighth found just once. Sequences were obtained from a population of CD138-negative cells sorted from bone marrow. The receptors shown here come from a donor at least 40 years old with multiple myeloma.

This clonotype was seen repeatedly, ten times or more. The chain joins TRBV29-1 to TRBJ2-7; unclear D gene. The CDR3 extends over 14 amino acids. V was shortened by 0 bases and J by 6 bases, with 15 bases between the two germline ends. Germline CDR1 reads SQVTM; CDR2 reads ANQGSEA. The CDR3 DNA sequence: TGCAGCGTTGAAGATCCACTTCAGAGTATCGAGCAGTACTTC. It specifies CSVEDPLQSIEQYF.

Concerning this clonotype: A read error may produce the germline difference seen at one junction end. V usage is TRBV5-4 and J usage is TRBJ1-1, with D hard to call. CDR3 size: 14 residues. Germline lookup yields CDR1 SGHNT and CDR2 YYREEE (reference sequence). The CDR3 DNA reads TGTACCAGCAGACAAGACCCCGGTTTCACTGAAGCTTTCTTT. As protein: CTSRQDPGFTEAFF. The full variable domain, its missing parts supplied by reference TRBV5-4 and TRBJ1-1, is ETGVTQSPTHLIKTRGQQVTLRCSSQSGHNTVSWYQQALGQGPQFIFQYYREEENGRGNFPPRFSGLQFPNYSSELNVNALELDDSALYLCTSRQDPGFTEAFFGQGTRLTVV.

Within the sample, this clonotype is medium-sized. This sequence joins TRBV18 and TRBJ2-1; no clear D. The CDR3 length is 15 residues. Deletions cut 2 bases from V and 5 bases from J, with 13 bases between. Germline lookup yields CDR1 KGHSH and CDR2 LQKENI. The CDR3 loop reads CASSPAGRENNEQFF. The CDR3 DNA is TGTGCCAGCTCACCAGCCGGTCGAGAAAACAATGAGCAGTTCTTC.

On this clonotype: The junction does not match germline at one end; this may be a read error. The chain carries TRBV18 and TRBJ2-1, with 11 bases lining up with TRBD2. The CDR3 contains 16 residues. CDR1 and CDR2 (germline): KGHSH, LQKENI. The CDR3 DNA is TGTGCCGGCTCACCACCGTCTAGCGGGGGGAGGGGTGAGCAGTTCTTC. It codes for CAGSPPSSGGRGEQFF.

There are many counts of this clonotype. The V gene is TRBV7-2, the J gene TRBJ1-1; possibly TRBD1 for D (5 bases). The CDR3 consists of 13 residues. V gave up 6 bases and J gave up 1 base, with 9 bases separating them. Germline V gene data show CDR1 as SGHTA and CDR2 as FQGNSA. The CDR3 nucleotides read TGTGCCAGCAGTCGACAGAGGAACACTGAAGCTTTCTTT. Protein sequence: CASSRQRNTEAFF.

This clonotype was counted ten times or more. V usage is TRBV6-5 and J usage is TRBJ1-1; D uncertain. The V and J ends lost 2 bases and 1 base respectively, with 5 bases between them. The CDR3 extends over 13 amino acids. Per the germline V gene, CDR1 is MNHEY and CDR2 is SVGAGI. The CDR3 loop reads CASSYMGNTEAFF. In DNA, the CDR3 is TGTGCCAGCAGTTACATGGGGAACACTGAAGCTTTCTTT.

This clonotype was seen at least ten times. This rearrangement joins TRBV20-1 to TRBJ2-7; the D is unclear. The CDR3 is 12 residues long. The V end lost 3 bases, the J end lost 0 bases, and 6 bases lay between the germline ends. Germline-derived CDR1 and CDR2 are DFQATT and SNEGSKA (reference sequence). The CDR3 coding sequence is TGCAGTGCTAGGACGGGCTCCTACGAGCAGTACTTC. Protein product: CSARTGSYEQYF.

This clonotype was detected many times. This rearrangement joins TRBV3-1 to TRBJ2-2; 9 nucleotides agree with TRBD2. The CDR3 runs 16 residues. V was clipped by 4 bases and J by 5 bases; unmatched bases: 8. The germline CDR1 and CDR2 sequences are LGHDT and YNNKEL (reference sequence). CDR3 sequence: CASSRLAAGETGELFF. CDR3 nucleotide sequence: TGTGCCAGCAGCCGACTAGCGGCCGGGGAAACCGGGGAGCTGTTTTTT.

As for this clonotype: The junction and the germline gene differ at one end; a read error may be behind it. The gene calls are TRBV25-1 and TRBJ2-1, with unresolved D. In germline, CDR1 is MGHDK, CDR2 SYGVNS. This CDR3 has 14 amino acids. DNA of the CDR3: TGTGCCGGCAGTCAGTGGGGTTTCTACAATGAGCAGTCCTTC. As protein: CAGSQWGFYNEQSF. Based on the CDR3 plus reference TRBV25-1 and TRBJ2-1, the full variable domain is EADIYQTPRYLVIGTGKKITLECSQTMGHDKMYWYQQDPGMELHLIHYSYGVNSTEKGDLSSESTVSRIRTEHFPLTLESARPSHTSQYLCAGSQWGFYNEQSFGPGTRLTVL.

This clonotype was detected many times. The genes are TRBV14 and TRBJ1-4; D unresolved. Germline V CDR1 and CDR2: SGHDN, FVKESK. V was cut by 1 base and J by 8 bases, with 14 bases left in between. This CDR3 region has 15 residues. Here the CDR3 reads CASSQGRGVGEKLFF. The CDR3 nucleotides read TGTGCCAGCAGCCAAGGACGGGGAGTCGGGGAAAAACTGTTTTTT.

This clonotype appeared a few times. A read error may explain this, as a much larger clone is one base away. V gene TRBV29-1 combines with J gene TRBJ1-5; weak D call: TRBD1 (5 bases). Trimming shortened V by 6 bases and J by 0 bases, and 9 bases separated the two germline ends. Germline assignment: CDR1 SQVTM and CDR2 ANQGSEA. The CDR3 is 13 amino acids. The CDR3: CSVAGYSNQPQHF. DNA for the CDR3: TGCAGCGTAGCAGGGTATAGCAATCAGCCCCAGCATTTT.

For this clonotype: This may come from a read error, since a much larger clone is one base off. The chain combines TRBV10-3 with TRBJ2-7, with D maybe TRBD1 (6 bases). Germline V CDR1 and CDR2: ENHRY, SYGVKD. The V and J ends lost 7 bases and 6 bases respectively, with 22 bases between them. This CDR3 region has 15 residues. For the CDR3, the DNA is TGTGCCATCAACCCCGAGACAGGAGGACTTTGCGAGCAGTACTTC. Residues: CAINPETGGLCEQYF.

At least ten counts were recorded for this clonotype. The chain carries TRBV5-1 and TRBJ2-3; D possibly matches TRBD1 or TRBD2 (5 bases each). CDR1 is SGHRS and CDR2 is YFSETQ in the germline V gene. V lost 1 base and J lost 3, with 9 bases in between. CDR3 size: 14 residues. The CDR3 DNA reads TGCGCCAGCAGCTTGCAGGGAGAGACAGATACGCAGTATTTT. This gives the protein CASSLQGETDTQYF.

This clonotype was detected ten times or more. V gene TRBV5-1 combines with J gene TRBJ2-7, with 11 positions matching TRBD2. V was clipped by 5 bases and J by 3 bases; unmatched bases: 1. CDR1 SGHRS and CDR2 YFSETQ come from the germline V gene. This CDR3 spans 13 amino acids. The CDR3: CASRTSGVYEQYF. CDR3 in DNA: TGCGCCAGCAGGACTAGCGGGGTCTACGAGCAGTACTTC.

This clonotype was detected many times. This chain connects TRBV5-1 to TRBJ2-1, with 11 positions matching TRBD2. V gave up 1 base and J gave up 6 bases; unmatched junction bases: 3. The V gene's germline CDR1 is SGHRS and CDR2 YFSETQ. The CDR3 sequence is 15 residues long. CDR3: CASSLLLAGGNEQFF. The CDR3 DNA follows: TGCGCCAGCAGCTTGTTGCTAGCGGGGGGCAATGAGCAGTTCTTC.

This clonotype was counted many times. In nucleotides, the CDR3 is TGTGCCACCAGGGTACCAGAGACCCAGTACTTC. Its protein product is CATRVPETQYF. The chain uses TRBV24-1 and TRBJ2-5; unclear D gene. CDR1 is KGHDR, CDR2 SFDVKD, per germline. V was cut by 7 bases and J by 4 bases, with 6 bases left in between. This CDR3 has 11 amino acids.

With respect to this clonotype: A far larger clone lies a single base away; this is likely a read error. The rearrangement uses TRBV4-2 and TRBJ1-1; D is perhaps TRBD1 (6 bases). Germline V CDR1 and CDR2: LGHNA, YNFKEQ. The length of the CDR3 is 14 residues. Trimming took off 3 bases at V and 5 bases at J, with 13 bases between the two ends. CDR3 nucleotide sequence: TGTGCCAGCAGCCAGGCGGGGGGCAGGACTGAAGCTTTCTTT. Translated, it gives CASSQAGGRTEAFF.

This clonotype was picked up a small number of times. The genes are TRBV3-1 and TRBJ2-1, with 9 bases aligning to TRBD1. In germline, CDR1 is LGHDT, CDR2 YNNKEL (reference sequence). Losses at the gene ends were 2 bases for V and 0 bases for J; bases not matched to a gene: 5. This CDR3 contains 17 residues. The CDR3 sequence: CASSQPGTGSSYNEQFF. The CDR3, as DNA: TGTGCCAGCAGCCAACCAGGGACAGGGAGCTCCTACAATGAGCAGTTCTTC.

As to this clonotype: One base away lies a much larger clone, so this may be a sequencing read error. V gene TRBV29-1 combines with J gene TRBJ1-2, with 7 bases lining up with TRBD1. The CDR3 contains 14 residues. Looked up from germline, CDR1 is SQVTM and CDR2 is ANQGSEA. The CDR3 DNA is TGCATCGTTTTCCACCCTGGACAGGTCTATGGCTACACCTTC. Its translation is CIVFHPGQVYGYTF.

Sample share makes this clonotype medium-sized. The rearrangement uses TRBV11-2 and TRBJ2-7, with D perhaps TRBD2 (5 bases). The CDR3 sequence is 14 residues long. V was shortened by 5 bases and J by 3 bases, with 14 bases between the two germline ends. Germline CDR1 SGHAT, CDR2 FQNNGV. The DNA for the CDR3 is TGTGCCAGCAGCGTTGCCGGGGAGTACTACGAGCAGTACTTC. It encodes CASSVAGEYYEQYF. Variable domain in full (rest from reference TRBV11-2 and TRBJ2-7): EAGVAQSPRYKIIEKRQSVAFWCNPISGHATLYWYQQILGQGPKLLIQFQNNGVVDDSQLPKDRFSAERLKGVDSTLKIQPAKLEDSAVYLCASSVAGEYYEQYFGPGTRLTVT.

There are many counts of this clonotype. The chain's CDR3 is CASRPGAGGDGPQHF. The CDR3, as DNA: TGCGCCAGCAGGCCCGGGGCAGGGGGCGACGGGCCCCAGCATTTT. The chain uses TRBV5-1 and TRBJ1-5; 8 nucleotides agree with TRBD1. The CDR3 sequence is 15 residues long. The J segment lost 9 bases and the V segment lost 5 bases, leaving 13 bases of the junction unmatched. Per the germline V gene, CDR1 is SGHRS and CDR2 is YFSETQ.